What follows is one T cell receptor beta chain and its context. Which antigen it targets is not known. Base quality data are lacking; no much larger clone is found one base away. Genomic DNA was isolated from the sorted cells so that the TCRbeta CDR3 region could be sequenced. The immunoSEQ Assay was used for sequencing of TCRbeta CDR3 regions. Imported from immuneACCESS, the table was reduced by TCRdb to in-frame sequences with V and J called. These copies leave out some clones; in studies compared against another copy, an unresolved V gene accounts for under half, and the cause of the remainder is not known. Recorded for this sample are 60,000 or so clones; 75% to 90% of them occurred a single time. Of the sample, less than 4% falls within the top ten clones. This specimen belongs to a study of OX40 agonist ivuxolimab in advanced cancers. Notes on the research overall: Ivuxolimab was a fully human IgG2 agonistic monoclonal antibody targeting the costimulatory receptor OX40 (CD134). A male proportion of 75% to 85% and a mean age of approximately 60 years, ranging from 23 to 79, were recorded for the dose-escalation cohort. The paper covers the monotherapy dose-escalation part of the phase I ivuxolimab trial, which included N ≈ 50 patients. Partial responses occurred in three dose-escalation patients: two with cutaneous melanoma and one with hepatocellular carcinoma. The purpose of peripheral TCRbeta sequencing was to test whether ivuxolimab changed TCR sequence diversity and led to clonal T-cell expansion. Intravenous ivuxolimab was administered to patients every 2 weeks at six dose levels: 0.01, 0.1, 0.3, 1.5, 3 and 10 mg/kg. Of the roughly 51 patients in dose escalation, about 20 had hepatocellular carcinoma, roughly 15 had melanoma, 9 had renal cell carcinoma and 9 had head and neck cancer. Patients were allowed to have had prior anti-PD-1, anti-PD-L1 or anti-CTLA-4 therapy, and 30% to 40% of the dose-escalation patients had previously received checkpoint inhibitors. What the study reported, not specific to this receptor: After ivuxolimab, CD8+ T cells had more expanded clones than CD4+ T cells on average. Low levels of normalized T-cell clonal expansion were also seen in some nonresponding patients. In partial responders in the 0.1-3.0 mg/kg groups, normalized peripheral clonal expansion was found to be among the lowest, especially among CD8+ T cells. Clonal expansion of both CD4+ and CD8+ blood T cells was observed from baseline to week 6 at doses 0.1 to 3.0 mg/kg. The antigen specificity of the clonally expanded peripheral T cells was not determined.

The trial excluded patients who had a history of autoimmune disease or who were on systemic immunosuppression. Peripheral blood for TCR sequencing was collected from all dose cohorts at baseline, on cycle 4 day 1, and on cycle 7 day 1. The samples were taken from a phase I, first-in-human, multicenter, open-label dose-escalation trial of ivuxolimab. The trial enrolled adults with locally advanced or metastatic head and neck squamous cell, hepatocellular, melanoma or renal cell carcinoma. CD4+ and CD8+ T cells were sorted separately from peripheral blood before TCR sequencing. According to the germline V gene, CDR1 reads SNHLY and CDR2 reads FYNNEI. Trimming leaves V shorter by 4 bases and J shorter by 6 bases, with the junction holding 3 bases beyond the gene matches. The CDR3 holds 14 amino acids from the cysteine to the phenylalanine. Only CDR3 DNA is held: 42 bases, read in frame from base 1.

The source material was CD4+ or CD8+ T cells sorted from blood, sampled in a trial of the OX40 agonist ivuxolimab. The chain is assembled from TRBV2 and TRBJ1-5; 10 of the junction bases match TRBD1. This receptor was identified in an adult with an advanced solid tumor such as melanoma, head and neck, liver or kidney cancer. The CDR3 is CASSGQGAGQPQHF. The base sequence is TGTGCCAGCAGTGGACAGGGGGCCGGTCAGCCCCAGCATTTT. Beyond the CDR3, the reference TRBV2 and TRBJ1-5 genes provide the residues; the full variable domain reads: EPEVTQTPSHQVTQMGQEVILRCVPISNHLYFYWYRQILGQKVEFLVSFYNNEISEKSEIFDDQFSVERPDGSNFTLKIRSTKLEDSAMYFCASSGQGAGQPQHFGDGTRLSIL.